This TCR beta chain was identified in a study of a mutant IDH1 vaccine in newly diagnosed glioma (dated by TCRdb to the early 2020s). With regard to the full study: Patients were given eight vaccinations, in weeks 1, 3, 5, 7, 11, 15, 19 and 23, which matched visits V03 through V10. In the chemotherapy-containing groups, vaccination started alongside temozolomide cycles, whereas in patients who had radiotherapy alone it started 4-6 weeks after radiotherapy. The approximately 30 treated patients were roughly 60% male and about 40% female, with a mean age of around 40 years. Prior to enrollment, standard therapy consisting of radiotherapy alone, temozolomide alone, or radiochemotherapy with temozolomide had been administered to patients, with the combination being received by most patients. Peripheral blood samples were drawn at six visits, namely V03 (baseline), V05, V07, V10, V12 and V13. Longitudinal TCRB deep sequencing was performed for roughly 25 treated patients wherever samples were available for exploratory analyses.

From its cysteine to its phenylalanine, the CDR3 spans 13 amino acids. Kept here is only the CDR3 DNA, which spans 39 bases and is read in frame from base 1. CDR1 is given as SGHTA and CDR2 as FQGTGA, both from the germline V gene. V is cut by 4 bases and J by 7 bases, and the space between the germline ends is 13 bases. What the study reported, not specific to this receptor: The authors stated that sample limitations prevented analyses of patient blood samples from being reproduced. Immune responses induced by the vaccine were seen in around 93% of patients across multiple MHC alleles. Changes in the top peripheral T cell clonotypes picked up by TCRB sequencing did not appear to be linked to pseudoprogression. Availability determined which PBMC samples were chosen for TCRB deep sequencing.

On this clone itself: This receptor's antigen is unknown. It has no much larger one-base neighbor in the sample; base qualities were not kept.

What the time point label conveys for this sample: week 5, during vaccination. Each vaccine dose, consisting of 300 ug of a 20-mer mutant IDH1 peptide in Montanide, was administered subcutaneously with topical imiquimod. All donors had newly diagnosed IDH1-mutant astrocytomas of WHO grade 3 or 4 that showed loss of nuclear ATRX. The samples were drawn from NOA16, a multicentre, single-arm, open-label phase I trial in Germany that tested a mutant IDH1 peptide vaccine in humans for the first time. The DNeasy Blood and Tissue Kit was used to extract genomic DNA from EDTA blood for TCRB sequencing. The library came from the immunoSEQ multiplex PCR assay. The hsTCRB Kit was used according to the manufacturer's protocol to amplify rearranged TCR beta chain sequences. Sequencing of TCRB libraries was carried out on an Illumina MiSeq. On the study's bioinformatics: Demultiplexing, trimming and gene mapping were performed with the kit vendor's proprietary platform. TCRdb holds this immuneACCESS table with in-frame rearrangements only. Some clones are missing; in checked studies, unresolved V genes explain under half, and the rest has no known cause. That table gives V, J and clone size, and the DNA gave D and trimming. For this sample there are over 25,000 clones; about 90% appear just once. The ten top clones hold approximately 3.4% of the sample.

The chain was built from TRBV7-3 and TRBJ1-1, with TRBD1 perhaps the D gene, on 5 matching bases. Source: peripheral blood mononuclear cells (PBMCs), taken from a glioma patient whose treatment included an IDH1 peptide vaccine. This sequence was found in a woman in her thirties or forties with glioma. Some clones in this sample may be carry-over from other donors' samples. The nucleotide sequence is TGTGCCAGCAGCTCATCCCGGGGGAATGAAGCTTTCTTT. Its amino acids are CASSSSRGNEAFF.